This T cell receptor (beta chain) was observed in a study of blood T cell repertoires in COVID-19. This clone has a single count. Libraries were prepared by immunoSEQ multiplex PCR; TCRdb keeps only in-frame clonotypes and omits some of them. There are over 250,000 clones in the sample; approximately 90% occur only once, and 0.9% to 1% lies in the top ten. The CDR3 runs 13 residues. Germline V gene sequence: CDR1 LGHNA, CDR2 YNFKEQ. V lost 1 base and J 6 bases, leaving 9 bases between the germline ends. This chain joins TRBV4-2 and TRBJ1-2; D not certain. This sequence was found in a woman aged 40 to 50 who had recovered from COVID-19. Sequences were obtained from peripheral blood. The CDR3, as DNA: TGTGCCAGCAGCCAAGGGCAGGTCCATGGCTACACCTTC. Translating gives CASSQGQVHGYTF.